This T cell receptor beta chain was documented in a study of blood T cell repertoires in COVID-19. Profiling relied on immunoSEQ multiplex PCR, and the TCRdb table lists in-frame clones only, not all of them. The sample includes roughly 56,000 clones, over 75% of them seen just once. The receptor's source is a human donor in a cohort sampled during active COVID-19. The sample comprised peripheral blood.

This chain's CDR3 is CASSPGGGSTNEKLFF. CDR3 coding DNA: TGTGCCAGCAGCCCCGGGGGGGGTTCAACTAATGAAAAACTGTTTTTT. The V gene is TRBV5-5, the J gene TRBJ1-4; TRBD1 is a possible D gene (5 bases). V shed 4 bases and J shed 0 bases, with 13 bases lying between them. This CDR3 is 16 amino acids long. Germline V gives CDR1 SGHKS, CDR2 YYEKEE (reference sequence).